The 22 T cell receptor beta chains given below trace back to one sample, sequenced in a study of CD8+ T cells in alopecia areata. As for treatment: oral pan-JAK inhibitor, 5-10 mg twice daily. Following extraction, RNA underwent reverse transcription to cDNA, which served as the sequencing template. Only in-frame clones appear in the TCRdb table, and some are missing; sequencing was by immunoSEQ multiplex PCR. The sample consists of roughly 200,000 clones, around 60% of them appearing once. Sequencing used CD4+ T cells sorted from blood, obtained at week 4, from a patient treated with tofacitinib. Every receptor here comes from a human donor with alopecia areata.

The chain uses TRBV29-1 and TRBJ2-5; D not resolved. V lost 7 bases to trimming and J lost 1 base, with 13 bases between them. Looked up from germline, CDR1 is SQVTM and CDR2 is ANQGSEA. CDR3 length: 13 residues. The CDR3 DNA is TGCAGCGCCTCACTTGGCATCCAAGAGACCCAGTACTTC. Its translation is CSASLGIQETQYF. The variable domain in full, completed from reference TRBV29-1 and TRBJ2-5, reads SAVISQKPSRDICQRGTSLTIQCQVDSQVTMMFWYRQQPGQSLTLIATANQGSEATYESGFVIDKFPISRPNLTFSTLTVSNMSPEDSSIYLCSASLGIQETQYFGPGTRLLVL.

This clone was counted between two and nine times. The V call is TRBV7-9, the J call TRBJ1-2; 7 bases line up with TRBD1. Per the germline V gene, CDR1 is SEHNR and CDR2 is FQNEAQ (reference sequence). J gave up 8 bases and V 5 bases, and 11 bases lay outside the gene matches. The CDR3 totals 14 residues. CDR3 DNA: TGTGCCAGCAGCGCCCTCGCACAGGGGAACGGCTACACCTTC. This encodes CASSALAQGNGYTF.

The chain has TRBV29-1 and TRBJ1-1; 9 positions agree with TRBD1. Germline loops: CDR1 SQVTM, CDR2 ANQGSEA. With 7 bases clipped from V and 7 bases from J, the junction kept 7 bases outside the gene matches. The CDR3 covers 12 residues. The CDR3 is CSGGQGKSEAFF. The CDR3 DNA reads TGCAGCGGAGGACAGGGGAAAAGTGAAGCTTTCTTT.

V is TRBV5-1 and J is TRBJ2-7; 12 bases are shared with TRBD2. Germline trimming cut 0 bases from V and 5 bases from J; bases unmatched to any gene: 6. Germline V lookup: CDR1 SGHRS, CDR2 YFSETQ. The CDR3 extends over 16 amino acids. The chain's CDR3 is CASSLGTTSGGHEQYF. In nucleotides, the CDR3 is TGCGCCAGCAGCTTGGGGACGACTAGCGGGGGCCACGAGCAGTACTTC.

This clone came up a few times. The V call is TRBV5-1, the J call TRBJ2-7; D perhaps matches TRBD1 (6 bases). Per germline, CDR1 SGHRS and CDR2 YFSETQ. V was trimmed by 0 bases and J by 0 bases, leaving 7 bases between them. The CDR3 length is 14 residues. DNA for the CDR3: TGCGCCAGCAGCTTGGGAGGGGGCTCCTACGAGCAGTACTTC. This translates into CASSLGGGSYEQYF.

CDR3 amino acids: CASSQQTVDNEQFF. In nucleotides, the CDR3 is TGTGCCAGCAGCCAACAAACAGTCGACAATGAGCAGTTCTTC. The chain employs TRBV5-4 and TRBJ2-1; D unresolved. CDR1 and CDR2 from the germline V gene are SGHNT and YYREEE (reference sequence). Trimming shortened V by 4 bases and J by 5 bases, and 13 bases separated the two germline ends. The CDR3 is 14 amino acids.

In this sample, this clone turned up once. The chain recombines TRBV5-1 with TRBJ2-7; D possibly uses TRBD1 or TRBD2 (5 bases each). The germline V gene encodes CDR1 SGHRS and CDR2 YFSETQ. V gave up 0 bases and J gave up 3 bases, with 13 bases separating them. CDR3 length: 15 residues. Here the CDR3 DNA reads TGCGCCAGCAGCTTGGTCGGGACGGAGAACTACGAGCAGTACTTC. Protein sequence: CASSLVGTENYEQYF.

The rearrangement uses TRBV30 and TRBJ1-5; D ambiguous. The CDR3 runs to 13 residues. Trimming cost V 2 bases and J 3 bases, with 8 bases left between them. The V gene's germline CDR1 is GTSNPN and CDR2 SVGIG (reference sequence). CDR3 sequence reads: CAWSSGVNQPQHF. CDR3 bases: TGTGCCTGGAGTTCAGGAGTCAATCAGCCCCAGCATTTT. Variable domain in full (rest from reference TRBV30 and TRBJ1-5): SQTIHQWPATLVQPVGSPLSLECTVEGTSNPNLYWYRQAAGRGLQLLFYSVGIGQISSEVPQNLSASRPQDRQFILSSKKLLLSDSGFYLCAWSSGVNQPQHFGDGTRLSIL.

In this sample, this clone turned up a few times. The identical CDR3 is also encoded by other nucleotide sequences in the sample. The rearrangement joins TRBV30 to TRBJ2-5; D unresolved. The CDR3 is made up of 12 amino acids. The V end was cut by 1 base, the J end by 5 bases, with 8 bases between. The germline CDR1 and CDR2 sequences are GTSNPN and SVGIG (reference sequence). This CDR3 reads CAWSASGETQYF. CDR3 DNA: TGTGCCTGGAGTGCTTCCGGGGAGACCCAGTACTTC.

The chain links TRBV29-1 to TRBJ2-1, with 8 bases matching TRBD2. The CDR3 covers 15 residues. Germline CDR1 is SQVTM and CDR2 is ANQGSEA. V lost 2 bases, J lost 3 bases, and 6 bases stayed unmatched. CDR3 nucleotides: TGCAGCGTTGAACTAGAGCGGGGGCACTACAATGAGCAGTTCTTC. Translating gives CSVELERGHYNEQFF.

About this clone itself: One end of the junction fails to match germline, which may point to a read error. The chain couples TRBV25-1 to TRBJ1-6, with D hard to call. CDR3 length: 12 amino acids. Germline loops: CDR1 MGHDK, CDR2 SYGVNS. The CDR3 region is CASSESRGQAKF. The CDR3 DNA is TGTGCCAGCAGTGAATCTCGTGGGCAGGCCAAATTT. The entire variable domain, with the rest obtained from reference TRBV25-1 and TRBJ1-6, is as follows: EADIYQTPRYLVIGTGKKITLECSQTMGHDKMYWYQQDPGMELHLIHYSYGVNSTEKGDLSSESTVSRIRTEHFPLTLESARPSHTSQYLCASSESRGQAKFGNGTRLTVT.

This sequence joins TRBV5-1 and TRBJ1-5, with 9 bases aligning to TRBD1. Germline V gives CDR1 SGHRS, CDR2 YFSETQ. J lost 5 bases, V lost 4 bases, and 4 bases had no gene match. The CDR3 has 14 amino acids. Here the CDR3 reads CASSQGQGDQPQHF. Written as DNA, the CDR3 is TGCGCCAGCAGCCAGGGACAGGGAGATCAGCCCCAGCATTTT.

The chain combines TRBV30 with TRBJ1-4, with D possibly matching TRBD1 (5 bases). V lost 3 bases and J lost 0, with 11 bases in between. Germline V gene data show CDR1 as GTSNPN and CDR2 as SVGIG (reference sequence). This CDR3 region has 15 residues. The CDR3 DNA follows: TGTGCCTGGAGGCCCCCGGGGGCAACTAATGAAAAACTGTTTTTT. Amino acid sequence: CAWRPPGATNEKLFF.

The chain links TRBV25-1 to TRBJ1-2, with TRBD1 matching over 8 bases. Germline V lookup: CDR1 MGHDK, CDR2 SYGVNS. J was trimmed by 7 bases and V by 6 bases; bases with no gene match: 10. This CDR3 has 14 amino acids. For the CDR3, the DNA is TGTGCCAGCAGGGGCGACAGGGGAGCCGCTGGCTACACCTTC. Translation gives CASRGDRGAAGYTF.

J is TRBJ2-1 and V is TRBV4-3, with 8 bases fitting TRBD1. The V segment lost 1 base and the J segment 7 bases; nucleotides outside the gene matches: 6. The CDR3 is 15 residues long. From germline, CDR1 is LGHNA and CDR2 YSLEER. Written as DNA, the CDR3 is TGCGCCAGCAGCCAAGCGGACAGGGATTGGAATGAGCAGTTCTTC. Translating it yields CASSQADRDWNEQFF.

Here the CDR3 DNA reads TGTGCCAGCAGCCAAGAACGCGGGGGGCAGAACGGGGAGCTGTTTTTT. It is translated as CASSQERGGQNGELFF. V is TRBV4-2 and J is TRBJ2-2, with TRBD2 matching over 8 bases. Germline loops: CDR1 LGHNA, CDR2 YNFKEQ. The V and J ends lost 0 bases and 7 bases, in that order; junction bases with no gene match: 7. This CDR3 region has 16 residues.

The chain is built from TRBV10-3 and TRBJ1-1, with a tentative D call TRBD1 (5 bases). Between the trimmed V and J ends, which lost 6 bases and 3 bases, there was a span of 11 bases. Looked up from germline, CDR1 is ENHRY and CDR2 is SYGVKD. This CDR3 region has 13 residues. CDR3 sequence: CAIRNLGDTEAFF. The CDR3, as DNA: TGTGCCATCAGGAACTTGGGGGACACTGAAGCTTTCTTT.

The chain is built from TRBV4-2 and TRBJ2-1; 11 bases align to TRBD2. The CDR3 has 22 amino acids. The germline V gene has CDR1 LGHNA and CDR2 YNFKEQ. Unmatched junction bases numbered 16, after V lost 0 bases and J lost 0 bases. Written as DNA, the CDR3 is TGTGCCAGCAGCCAAGATCAAAGGGGGGGACTAGCGGCCCCGAGCTCCTACAATGAGCAGTTCTTC. Encoded protein: CASSQDQRGGLAAPSSYNEQFF.

The rearrangement uses TRBV30 and TRBJ1-5; D unclear. The V gene lost 5 bases and the J gene lost 3 bases, with 11 bases spanning the gap. The CDR3 totals 13 residues. The V gene's germline CDR1 is GTSNPN and CDR2 SVGIG (reference sequence). The chain's CDR3 is CAWEGQANQPQHF. The CDR3 nucleotides read TGTGCCTGGGAAGGGCAGGCCAATCAGCCCCAGCATTTT.

The chain recombines TRBV4-1 with TRBJ1-5, with a possible D match to TRBD1 (5 bases). Per the germline V gene, CDR1 is MGHRA and CDR2 is YSYEKL. V was shortened by 0 bases and J by 6 bases, with 6 bases between the two germline ends. This CDR3 is built from 13 residues. CDR3 residues: CASSQDQGQPQHF. CDR3 sequence (DNA): TGCGCCAGCAGCCAAGATCAGGGTCAGCCCCAGCATTTT.

This clone showed up just once. The V gene is TRBV30, the J gene TRBJ2-5; 10 nucleotides align to TRBD2. Germline values: CDR1 GTSNPN, CDR2 SVGIG (reference sequence). J gave up 3 bases and V 3 bases, and 4 bases lay outside the gene matches. This CDR3 comprises 14 residues. The CDR3 DNA reads TGTGCCTGGAGCCGGCTAGCGGGGGAAGAGACCCAGTACTTC. This encodes CAWSRLAGEETQYF.

The J gene is TRBJ1-2, the V gene TRBV30; D not certain. Trimming took off 2 bases at V and 5 bases at J, with 12 bases between the two ends. The CDR3 runs 13 residues. The germline V gene has CDR1 GTSNPN and CDR2 SVGIG (reference sequence). This chain's CDR3 is CAWSLPSAYGYTF. The CDR3 DNA sequence: TGTGCCTGGAGTCTCCCATCCGCATATGGCTACACCTTC.